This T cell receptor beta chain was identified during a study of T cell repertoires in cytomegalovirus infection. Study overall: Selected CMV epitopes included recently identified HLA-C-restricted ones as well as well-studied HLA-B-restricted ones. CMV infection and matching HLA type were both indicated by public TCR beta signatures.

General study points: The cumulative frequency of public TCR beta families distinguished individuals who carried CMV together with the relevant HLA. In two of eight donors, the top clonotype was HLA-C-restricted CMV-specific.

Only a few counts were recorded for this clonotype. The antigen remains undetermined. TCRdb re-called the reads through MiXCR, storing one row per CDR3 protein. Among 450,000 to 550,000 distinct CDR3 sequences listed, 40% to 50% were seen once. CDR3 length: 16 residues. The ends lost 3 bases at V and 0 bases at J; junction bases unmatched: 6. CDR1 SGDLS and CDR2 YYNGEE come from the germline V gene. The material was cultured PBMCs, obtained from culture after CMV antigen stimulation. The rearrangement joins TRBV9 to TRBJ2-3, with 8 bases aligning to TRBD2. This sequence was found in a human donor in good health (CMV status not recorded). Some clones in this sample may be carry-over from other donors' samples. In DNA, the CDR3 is TGTGCCAGCAGCGCCCACTTAGCGGGAAGCACAGATACGCAGTATTTT. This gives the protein CASSAHLAGSTDTQYF. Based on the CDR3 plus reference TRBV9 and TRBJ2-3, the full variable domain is DSGVTQTPKHLITATGQRVTLRCSPRSGDLSVYWYQQSLDQGLQFLIQYYNGEERAKGNILERFSAQQFPDLHSELNLSSLELGDSALYFCASSAHLAGSTDTQYFGPGTRLTVL.